Shown below are 27 T cell receptor beta chains from a single sample sequenced in a study of tumor T cells in aggressive B-cell lymphoma. Clones were sequenced by immunoSEQ multiplex PCR, and TCRdb holds only the in-frame ones, with some missing. This sample has roughly 2,800 clones, with around nine tenths found just once. Sequencing input: tumor tissue. These receptors all come from an adult with diffuse large B cell lymphoma.

The genes are TRBV4-2 and TRBJ2-5, with a weak D call TRBD1 (5 bases). The CDR3 sequence is 16 residues long. The germline V gene has CDR1 LGHNA and CDR2 YNFKEQ. Trimming took 4 bases from V and 1 from J, leaving 16 bases between them. Here the CDR3 DNA reads TGTGCCAGCAGCCCCTTAATATCAGGGTTCCAAGAGACCCAGTACTTC. It codes for CASSPLISGFQETQYF.

This chain connects TRBV27 to TRBJ1-5; D possibly corresponds to TRBD1 (5 bases). Germline V gene sequence: CDR1 MNHEY, CDR2 SMNVEV (reference sequence). CDR3 length: 12 residues. Trimming stripped 4 bases from V and 10 bases from J, with 11 bases between. The CDR3 loop reads CASSSPGNPQHF. The CDR3 DNA sequence: TGTGCCAGCAGTTCCCCAGGGAATCCCCAGCATTTT.

The rearrangement links TRBV2 to TRBJ2-5; TRBD2 agrees at 7 bases. The germline CDR1 and CDR2 sequences are SNHLY and FYNNEI. With 5 bases clipped from V and 2 bases from J, the junction kept 8 bases outside the gene matches. This CDR3 is 15 amino acids long. The CDR3 loop is CASSPSRGGQETQYF. DNA of the CDR3: TGTGCCAGCAGTCCGAGTCGGGGAGGGCAAGAGACCCAGTACTTC. Complete variable domain (other parts from reference TRBV2 and TRBJ2-5): EPEVTQTPSHQVTQMGQEVILRCVPISNHLYFYWYRQILGQKVEFLVSFYNNEISEKSEIFDDQFSVERPDGSNFTLKIRSTKLEDSAMYFCASSPSRGGQETQYFGPGTRLLVL.

Points on this clone: This sample includes further DNA sequences coding for the same CDR3. The rearrangement links TRBV30 to TRBJ1-5, with D possibly being TRBD1 (5 bases). This CDR3 is built from 13 residues. Germline loops: CDR1 GTSNPN, CDR2 SVGIG (reference sequence). Trimming removed 2 bases from V and 6 bases from J, with 11 bases in between. The CDR3 sequence is CAWSRGGAQPQHF. The DNA of the CDR3 is TGTGCCTGGAGTCGGGGGGGAGCTCAGCCCCAGCATTTT.

This clone appeared once. The V and J genes are TRBV5-1 and TRBJ1-2; D is unclear. CDR3 length: 16 residues. V was shortened by 1 base and J by 0 bases, with 13 bases between the two germline ends. Looked up from germline, CDR1 is SGHRS and CDR2 is YFSETQ. CDR3 residues: CASSLTPSGANYGYTF. CDR3 bases: TGCGCCAGCAGCTTGACTCCGTCCGGGGCTAACTATGGCTACACCTTC.

Of note for this clone: The junction departs from germline at one end; a sequencing error may be responsible. The genes are TRBV25-1 and TRBJ2-1; D possibly corresponds to TRBD2 (6 bases). Germline V gives CDR1 MGHDK, CDR2 SYGVNS. The CDR3 covers 16 residues. Here the CDR3 DNA reads TGTGCCAGCAGTTTGGGGGACGGGGGTATTTACAATGAGCAGCTCTTC. Translation gives CASSLGDGGIYNEQLF.

The chain joins TRBV27 to TRBJ2-7; 7 positions match TRBD1. This CDR3 has 15 residues. The V gene's germline CDR1 is MNHEY and CDR2 SMNVEV (reference sequence). With 2 bases clipped from V and 0 bases from J, the junction kept 4 bases outside the gene matches. The DNA for the CDR3 is TGTGCCAGCAGTTTAGGGACAGCGAGCTCCTACGAGCAGTACTTC. This encodes CASSLGTASSYEQYF.

Comments on this clone: The germline gene is not matched at one end of the junction; a read error may be the cause. The V gene is TRBV6-1, the J gene TRBJ1-2; D remains unclear. Germline assignment: CDR1 MNHNS and CDR2 SASEGT. This CDR3 is built from 14 residues. The CDR3: CASKAAAFNYGYTF. CDR3 nucleotides: TGTGCCAGCAAGGCAGCCGCCTTTAACTATGGCTATACCTTC.

The chain couples TRBV6-5 to TRBJ1-1; D uncertain. The germline V gene encodes CDR1 MNHEY and CDR2 SVGAGI. Between the trimmed V and J ends, which lost 0 bases and 1 base, there was a span of 6 bases. The CDR3 is 14 amino acids. CDR3 DNA: TGTGCCAGCAGTTACTCGACTCAGAACACTGAAGCTTTCTTT. It encodes CASSYSTQNTEAFF.

The chain employs TRBV2 and TRBJ1-2; D is possibly TRBD1 (6 bases). CDR3 length: 12 residues. V lost 7 bases, J lost 5 bases, and 11 bases lay in between. The V gene's germline CDR1 is SNHLY and CDR2 FYNNEI. The CDR3 DNA reads as TGTGCCAGCACTTCACAGGGATATGGCTACACCTTC. This encodes CASTSQGYGYTF.

This clone appeared a single time. The chain recombines TRBV5-8 with TRBJ1-5; no reliable D call. The CDR3 is made up of 14 amino acids. V gave up 1 base and J gave up 0 bases, with 5 bases separating them. Germline V gene lookup returns CDR1 SGHTS and CDR2 YDEGEE. The CDR3 region is CASSLSVSNQPQHF. The CDR3 coding sequence is TGTGCCAGCAGCTTGTCAGTTAGCAATCAGCCCCAGCATTTT.

The V and J genes are TRBV18 and TRBJ1-1; D is possibly TRBD1 (5 bases). V lost 4 bases, J lost 3 bases, and 9 bases lay in between. The CDR3 is 13 residues long. Germline loops: CDR1 KGHSH, CDR2 LQKENI. DNA for the CDR3: TGTGCCAGCTCACTGAAAGGGGACACTGAAGCTTTCTTT. Amino acids: CASSLKGDTEAFF.

This sequence joins TRBV28 and TRBJ1-5; a weak D match, TRBD1 (5 bases). Looked up from germline, CDR1 is MDHEN and CDR2 is SYDVKM. This CDR3 is built from 15 residues. Trimming took off 1 base at V and 5 bases at J, with 12 bases between the two ends. The CDR3 DNA sequence: TGTGCCAGCAGTTTATCCGGGGGACGGGATCAGCCCCAGCATTTT. This codes for CASSLSGGRDQPQHF.

The rearrangement joins TRBV7-8 to TRBJ2-5; possibly TRBD1 for D (7 bases). This CDR3 is 15 amino acids long. Trimming cost V 1 base and J 4 bases, with 13 bases left between them. Germline loops: CDR1 SGHVS, CDR2 FQNEAQ. The CDR3 region has the DNA TGTGCCAGCAGCTTAGAAGCAGGGGGGCCAGAGACCCAGTACTTC. This encodes CASSLEAGGPETQYF.

In DNA form, the CDR3 reads TGTGCCAGCAGCCAAGGAGGGAGGACCGACAATGAGCAGTTCTTC. Translating gives CASSQGGRTDNEQFF. The genes are TRBV4-2 and TRBJ2-1; D may be TRBD2 (6 bases). CDR3 length equals 15 residues. The V end was cut by 1 base, the J end by 5 bases, with 12 bases between. Germline V gives CDR1 LGHNA, CDR2 YNFKEQ.

This sequence joins TRBV29-1 and TRBJ2-1; D not resolved. The ends were cut back, 5 bases at V and 4 bases at J, with 6 bases in the middle. CDR3 size: 11 residues. CDR1 and CDR2 (germline): SQVTM, ANQGSEA. CDR3 residues: CSVQTYNEQFF. DNA of the CDR3: TGCAGCGTTCAGACTTACAATGAGCAGTTCTTC.

The chain is built from TRBV10-2 and TRBJ1-3; the D gene is possibly TRBD1 (6 bases). V was trimmed by 3 bases and J by 0 bases, leaving 6 bases between them. Looked up from germline, CDR1 is WSHSY and CDR2 is SAAADI. The CDR3 is made up of 14 amino acids. This CDR3 is CASSEGGSGNTIYF. Written as DNA, the CDR3 is TGCGCCAGCAGTGAAGGGGGCTCTGGAAACACCATATATTTT.

Details on this clone: Other DNA sequences in this specimen translate into the identical CDR3. The V and J genes are TRBV5-1 and TRBJ1-1, with D possibly matching TRBD1 (5 bases). The CDR3 has 18 amino acids. The germline V gene has CDR1 SGHRS and CDR2 YFSETQ. V lost 0 bases to trimming and J lost 1 base, with 19 bases between them. In DNA, the CDR3 is TGCGCCAGCAGCTTGGTGGTAGGGGTCTCAAGACAGAACACTGAAGCTTTCTTT. Translating gives CASSLVVGVSRQNTEAFF.

CDR3 residues: CASSERRQGGDNSPLHF. The CDR3 nucleotides are TGTGCCAGCAGTGAACGCCGACAGGGTGGGGATAATTCACCCCTCCACTTT. V and J are TRBV6-1 and TRBJ1-6; TRBD1 matches at 7 bases. Trimming took 2 bases from V and 5 from J; bases not matched to a gene: 9. Germline lookup yields CDR1 MNHNS and CDR2 SASEGT. The CDR3 length is 17 residues.

The table lists this clone with a count of one. This rearrangement joins TRBV19 to TRBJ2-5; 7 bases line up with TRBD1. This CDR3 comprises 14 residues. After removal of 4 bases from V and 5 bases from J, the junction contained 7 bases not matched to a gene. Germline V gene data show CDR1 as LNHDA and CDR2 as SQIVND (reference sequence). In nucleotides, the CDR3 is TGTGCCAGTAGTACTACAGGGGACCGGGAGACCCAGTACTTC. It codes for CASSTTGDRETQYF.

The chain carries TRBV30 and TRBJ2-1; D ambiguous. V dropped 0 bases and J dropped 5 bases, with 5 bases sitting between them. Germline-derived CDR1 and CDR2 are GTSNPN and SVGIG (reference sequence). There are 12 residues in the CDR3. In nucleotides, the CDR3 is TGTGCCTGGAGTGTAAGCGACAATGAGCAGTTCTTC. Its translation is CAWSVSDNEQFF.

This chain joins TRBV29-1 and TRBJ2-1; the D is unclear. CDR1 and CDR2 (germline): SQVTM, ANQGSEA. The CDR3 covers 11 residues. V was pared by 5 bases and J by 4 bases, with 6 bases between. In DNA, the CDR3 is TGCAGCGTTCAGAATTACAATGAGCAGTTCTTC. It translates to CSVQNYNEQFF.

V gene TRBV7-2 combines with J gene TRBJ2-3; 9 positions match TRBD2. Per germline, CDR1 SGHTA and CDR2 FQGNSA. CDR3 length: 16 amino acids. After removal of 2 bases from V and 6 bases from J, the junction contained 9 bases not matched to a gene. CDR3 nucleotide sequence: TGTGCCAGCAGCTTACGAGCGGGAGGAACTGCGGATACGCAGTATTTT. This sequence encodes CASSLRAGGTADTQYF.

The chain carries TRBV7-2 and TRBJ1-2; D call uncertain. CDR3 length: 12 residues. Germline V gene data show CDR1 as SGHTA and CDR2 as FQGNSA. With 6 bases removed from V and 8 bases from J, the gap between germline ends came to 13 bases. CDR3 sequence (DNA): TGTGCCAGCAGACCGCTCACGGGGGGCTACACCTTC. It translates to CASRPLTGGYTF. Together with reference TRBV7-2 and TRBJ1-2, the CDR3 gives the full variable domain: GAGVSQSPSNKVTEKGKDVELRCDPISGHTALYWYRQSLGQGLEFLIYFQGNSAPDKSGLPSDRFSAERTGGSVSTLTIQRTQQEDSAVYLCASRPLTGGYTFGSGTRLTVV.

This chain connects TRBV14 to TRBJ2-5, with TRBD2 matching over 12 bases. This CDR3 has 15 amino acids. From germline, CDR1 is SGHDN and CDR2 FVKESK. V dropped 4 bases and J dropped 4; count of bases not matched to a gene: 4. CDR3 amino acids: CASSLRTSGAETQYF. The CDR3 coding sequence is TGTGCCAGCAGCCTCCGGACTAGCGGGGCAGAGACCCAGTACTTC.

The V call is TRBV4-2, the J call TRBJ2-1; 8 bases agree with TRBD2. The CDR3 is made up of 16 amino acids. Trimming at V came to 0 bases and at J to 5 bases, leaving 6 bases not matched to a gene. From germline, CDR1 is LGHNA and CDR2 YNFKEQ. CDR3 residues: CASSQDVSGANNEQFF. In DNA form, the CDR3 reads TGTGCCAGCAGCCAAGATGTTAGCGGGGCAAACAATGAGCAGTTCTTC.

This chain links TRBV15 with TRBJ2-1, with 8 bases that match TRBD2. CDR3 length: 15 amino acids. V lost 3 bases and J lost 0; bases outside the gene matches: 1. CDR1 is LNHNV, CDR2 YYDKDF, per germline (reference sequence). The DNA for the CDR3 is TGTGCCACCAGCAGGAGCGGGAGCTCCTACAATGAGCAGTTCTTC. Translating it yields CATSRSGSSYNEQFF.